These T cell receptor beta chains were read from a single sample in a study of cytotoxic CD8 clonotypes in ibrutinib-treated CLL. Clones were read by immunoSEQ multiplex PCR, and TCRdb kept only the in-frame ones, dropping some. The sample consists of 70,000 to 80,000 clones, roughly 83% of them appearing once. Here the sequenced sample was PBMCs, taken after 24 months of ibrutinib treatment. The receptor set was obtained from a human donor with chronic lymphocytic leukemia. CDR3s include the opening cysteine and the closing phenylalanine or tryptophan. Each record gives: V gene, D gene, J gene, clone size, CDR3 DNA, CDR3 protein. D genes are given only for firm matches. Rows may omit the clone size; those that give it use once, few, many or a size class.

v_call: TRBV11-2; d_call: NA; j_call: TRBJ2-5; clone_size: once; cdr3_nt: TGTGCCAGCAGCTTAGTCCGTACGGGAGAGGAGACCCAGTACTTC; cdr3_aa: CASSLVRTGEETQYF
v_call: TRBV28; d_call: NA; j_call: TRBJ2-3; clone_size: NA; cdr3_nt: TGTGCCAGCAGCCTCGGGTCTTGGAATACGCAGTATTTT; cdr3_aa: CASSLGSWNTQYF
v_call: TRBV5-4; d_call: NA; j_call: TRBJ1-3; clone_size: few; cdr3_nt: TGTGCCAGCAGTTCCAGGAAGGAGAGCTCTGGAAACACCATATATTTT; cdr3_aa: CASSSRKESSGNTIYF
v_call: TRBV30; d_call: NA; j_call: TRBJ1-3; clone_size: NA; cdr3_nt: TGTGCCTGGGGGACACGTCGGCCCACCATATATTTT; cdr3_aa: CAWGTRRPTIYF
v_call: TRBV7-3; d_call: NA; j_call: TRBJ2-7; clone_size: NA; cdr3_nt: TGTGCCAGCAGCCTTACGCCGGGCCCGACCCCTGGCGAGCAGTACTTC; cdr3_aa: CASSLTPGPTPGEQYF
v_call: TRBV5-6; d_call: NA; j_call: TRBJ2-7; clone_size: NA; cdr3_nt: TGTGCCAGCAGCTTAGAATACGAGCAGTACTTC; cdr3_aa: CASSLEYEQYF
v_call: TRBV9; d_call: TRBD1; j_call: TRBJ2-4; clone_size: NA; cdr3_nt: TGTGCCAGCAGCGTAGGGGACAGGGGATACATTCAGTACTTC; cdr3_aa: CASSVGDRGYIQYF
v_call: TRBV6-1; d_call: NA; j_call: TRBJ2-5; clone_size: NA; cdr3_nt: TGTGCCAGCAGTGTCGAGACCCAGTACTTC; cdr3_aa: CASSVETQYF
v_call: TRBV18; d_call: TRBD1; j_call: TRBJ2-7; clone_size: NA; cdr3_nt: TGTGCCAGCTCACCCGACAGGGTAAGAAGATACGAGCAGTACTTC; cdr3_aa: CASSPDRVRRYEQYF
v_call: TRBV29-1; d_call: TRBD1; j_call: TRBJ2-2; clone_size: NA; cdr3_nt: TGCAGCGAGGACCCCGGGACAGGTTTAACCGGGGAGCTGTTTTTT; cdr3_aa: CSEDPGTGLTGELFF
v_call: TRBV4-2; d_call: TRBD2; j_call: TRBJ2-7; clone_size: NA; cdr3_nt: TGTGCCAGCAGCCAAGTCGGCGGGGGGGCCCGTTCCGAGCAGTACTTC; cdr3_aa: CASSQVGGGARSEQYF
v_call: TRBV28; d_call: NA; j_call: TRBJ1-1; clone_size: NA; cdr3_nt: TGTGCCAGCAGTCACAGGGACCACGGAACTGAAGCTTTCTTT; cdr3_aa: CASSHRDHGTEAFF
v_call: TRBV19; d_call: NA; j_call: TRBJ2-7; clone_size: NA; cdr3_nt: TGTGCCAGTGGGAGGGCAGGGGATAACGAGCAGTACTTC; cdr3_aa: CASGRAGDNEQYF
v_call: TRBV30; d_call: NA; j_call: TRBJ1-1; clone_size: NA; cdr3_nt: TGTGCCTGGACTAGGACACGAAACACTGAAGCTTTCTTT; cdr3_aa: CAWTRTRNTEAFF
v_call: TRBV7-2; d_call: NA; j_call: TRBJ2-5; clone_size: few; cdr3_nt: TGTGCCAGCAGCATGAGGTCCCAAGAGACCCAGTACTTC; cdr3_aa: CASSMRSQETQYF
v_call: TRBV7-2; d_call: TRBD2; j_call: TRBJ2-7; clone_size: NA; cdr3_nt: TGTGCCAGCAGCTTAGATTCAGCGGGAGGAATCACCTACGAGCAGTACTTC; cdr3_aa: CASSLDSAGGITYEQYF
v_call: TRBV25-1; d_call: NA; j_call: TRBJ2-7; clone_size: NA; cdr3_nt: TGTGCCAGCAGTAATCAGGGCACCTACGAGCAGTACTTC; cdr3_aa: CASSNQGTYEQYF
v_call: TRBV28; d_call: TRBD1; j_call: TRBJ1-1; clone_size: NA; cdr3_nt: TGTGCCAGCAGTCCACCTTATGGCAGGGGGGGCACCAAAGCTTTCTTT; cdr3_aa: CASSPPYGRGGTKAFF
v_call: TRBV6-6; d_call: NA; j_call: TRBJ1-2; clone_size: NA; cdr3_nt: TGTGCCAGCAGTTACCGCCCCTATGGCTACACCTTC; cdr3_aa: CASSYRPYGYTF
v_call: TRBV5-1; d_call: TRBD2; j_call: TRBJ2-1; clone_size: NA; cdr3_nt: TGCGCCAGCAGCTTGGACCCACCGGGACTAGTAGCCAATGAGCAGTTCTTC; cdr3_aa: CASSLDPPGLVANEQFF
v_call: TRBV4-3; d_call: NA; j_call: TRBJ1-2; clone_size: NA; cdr3_nt: TGCGCCAGCAGCCAAGATCGTGGGGAAACCTATGGCTACACCTTC; cdr3_aa: CASSQDRGETYGYTF
v_call: TRBV6-5; d_call: TRBD1; j_call: TRBJ1-2; clone_size: NA; cdr3_nt: TGTGCCAGCAGTTTACGGACAGGCGGGACTAACTATGGCTACACCTTC; cdr3_aa: CASSLRTGGTNYGYTF
v_call: TRBV5-1; d_call: NA; j_call: TRBJ2-1; clone_size: NA; cdr3_nt: TGCGCCAGCAGCTTGCAGACTAGCTCCTACAATGAGCAGTTCTTC; cdr3_aa: CASSLQTSSYNEQFF
v_call: TRBV5-5; d_call: NA; j_call: TRBJ2-1; clone_size: NA; cdr3_nt: TGTGCCAGCAGCCGGGTCGCCGACAATGAGCAGTTCTTC; cdr3_aa: CASSRVADNEQFF
v_call: TRBV25-1; d_call: TRBD1; j_call: TRBJ1-1; clone_size: NA; cdr3_nt: TGTGCCAGCAGTGAATTCACAGGGGCCGGGGAAGCTTTCTTT; cdr3_aa: CASSEFTGAGEAFF
v_call: TRBV27; d_call: TRBD2; j_call: TRBJ2-1; clone_size: NA; cdr3_nt: TGTGCCAGCAGTTTATACGGGACTAGCGGGAGGGCCTCAAGTGAGCAGTTCTTC; cdr3_aa: CASSLYGTSGRASSEQFF
v_call: TRBV2; d_call: NA; j_call: TRBJ1-5; clone_size: NA; cdr3_nt: TGTGCCAGCAGTGACGGGACCGGGGGGAATCAGCCCCAGCATTTT; cdr3_aa: CASSDGTGGNQPQHF
v_call: TRBV5-1; d_call: TRBD1; j_call: TRBJ2-5; clone_size: NA; cdr3_nt: TGCGCCAGCAGCCGAACCGGGACAGGGTCGCAAGAGACCCAGTACTTC; cdr3_aa: CASSRTGTGSQETQYF
v_call: TRBV28; d_call: NA; j_call: TRBJ1-1; clone_size: NA; cdr3_nt: TGTGCCAGCAGAACGGGACACCTTAACACTGAAGCTTTCTTT; cdr3_aa: CASRTGHLNTEAFF
v_call: TRBV28; d_call: NA; j_call: TRBJ2-3; clone_size: NA; cdr3_nt: TGTGCCAGCAGTTCCCCTGCTAGGCAAAGCACAGATACGCAGTATTTT; cdr3_aa: CASSSPARQSTDTQYF
v_call: TRBV6-4; d_call: TRBD2; j_call: TRBJ2-5; clone_size: NA; cdr3_nt: TGTGCCAGCAGTGACCCGGGACTAGCGGCCTCCCCGGGGGAGACCCAGTACTTC; cdr3_aa: CASSDPGLAASPGETQYF
v_call: TRBV4-1; d_call: NA; j_call: TRBJ2-7; clone_size: NA; cdr3_nt: TGCGCCAGCAGCCAAGAATTGGGGGGCGCGCAAATCTACGAGCAGTACTTC; cdr3_aa: CASSQELGGAQIYEQYF
v_call: TRBV21-1; d_call: NA; j_call: TRBJ2-3; clone_size: few; cdr3_nt: TGTGCCAGCAGCATACAGGGGCCAACCACAGATACGCAGTATTTT; cdr3_aa: CASSIQGPTTDTQYF
v_call: TRBV4-2; d_call: NA; j_call: TRBJ2-7; clone_size: NA; cdr3_nt: TGTGCCAGCAGCCAAGACTTAACCTACGAGCAGTACTTC; cdr3_aa: CASSQDLTYEQYF
v_call: TRBV19; d_call: NA; j_call: TRBJ2-3; clone_size: NA; cdr3_nt: TGTGCCAGTAGTACCAGCGGAAGCACAGATACGCAGTATTTT; cdr3_aa: CASSTSGSTDTQYF
v_call: TRBV6-6; d_call: TRBD1; j_call: TRBJ2-7; clone_size: once; cdr3_nt: TGTGCCGCATCAGGAGCAGGGGGCTCCTACGAGCAGTACTTC; cdr3_aa: CAASGAGGSYEQYF
v_call: TRBV7-9; d_call: NA; j_call: TRBJ2-1; clone_size: few; cdr3_nt: TGTGCCAGCAGCTTCACGGACAATGAGCAGTTCTTC; cdr3_aa: CASSFTDNEQFF
v_call: TRBV6-5; d_call: TRBD1; j_call: TRBJ2-7; clone_size: NA; cdr3_nt: TGTGCCAGTAGTGCCCGAAATACAGGGGGAGGCGAGCAGTACTTC; cdr3_aa: CASSARNTGGGEQYF
v_call: TRBV18; d_call: NA; j_call: TRBJ2-2; clone_size: NA; cdr3_nt: TGTGCCAGCTCACTAGACAGGATTGGCACCGGGGAGCTGTTTTTT; cdr3_aa: CASSLDRIGTGELFF
v_call: TRBV4-1; d_call: NA; j_call: TRBJ1-4; clone_size: NA; cdr3_nt: TGCGCCAGCAGCCAAGATCACAGGGTGTCAACTAATGAAAAACTGTTTTTT; cdr3_aa: CASSQDHRVSTNEKLFF
v_call: TRBV6-6; d_call: NA; j_call: TRBJ2-3; clone_size: NA; cdr3_nt: TGTGCCAGCAGTTACGACAGCACGGATACGCAGTATTTT; cdr3_aa: CASSYDSTDTQYF
v_call: TRBV27; d_call: NA; j_call: TRBJ2-3; clone_size: NA; cdr3_nt: TGTGCCAGCAGCTTATCCCCTACAAGGGGGTTTACGCAGTATTTT; cdr3_aa: CASSLSPTRGFTQYF
v_call: TRBV7-3; d_call: TRBD1; j_call: TRBJ2-1; clone_size: NA; cdr3_nt: TGTGCCAGCAGCTCGGGACAGGGGTGGTATGAGCAGTTCTTC; cdr3_aa: CASSSGQGWYEQFF
v_call: TRBV5-1; d_call: NA; j_call: TRBJ1-4; clone_size: NA; cdr3_nt: TGCGCCAGCAGCCCCGGGCAGGCGGGTGAAAAACTGTTTTTT; cdr3_aa: CASSPGQAGEKLFF
v_call: TRBV11-3; d_call: NA; j_call: TRBJ1-1; clone_size: NA; cdr3_nt: TGTGCCAGCAGCTTAAGTGCGACAAACACTGAAGCTTTCTTT; cdr3_aa: CASSLSATNTEAFF
v_call: TRBV18; d_call: NA; j_call: TRBJ2-2; clone_size: NA; cdr3_nt: TGTGCCAGCTCACCCTACGGGGGCAAAGCGGGGGAGCTGTTTTTT; cdr3_aa: CASSPYGGKAGELFF
v_call: TRBV19; d_call: TRBD2; j_call: TRBJ2-1; clone_size: few; cdr3_nt: TGTGCCAGTAGTATCGGGGCTAGCGGGAGCATTTTATACAATGAGCAGTTCTTC; cdr3_aa: CASSIGASGSILYNEQFF
v_call: TRBV6-1; d_call: TRBD1; j_call: TRBJ2-7; clone_size: NA; cdr3_nt: TGTGCCAGCAGCGCGGACAGGTACGAGCAGTACTTC; cdr3_aa: CASSADRYEQYF
v_call: TRBV28; d_call: TRBD1; j_call: TRBJ1-1; clone_size: NA; cdr3_nt: TGTGCCAGCACATTAGGGGGCGCGGTCACTGAAGCTTTCTTT; cdr3_aa: CASTLGGAVTEAFF